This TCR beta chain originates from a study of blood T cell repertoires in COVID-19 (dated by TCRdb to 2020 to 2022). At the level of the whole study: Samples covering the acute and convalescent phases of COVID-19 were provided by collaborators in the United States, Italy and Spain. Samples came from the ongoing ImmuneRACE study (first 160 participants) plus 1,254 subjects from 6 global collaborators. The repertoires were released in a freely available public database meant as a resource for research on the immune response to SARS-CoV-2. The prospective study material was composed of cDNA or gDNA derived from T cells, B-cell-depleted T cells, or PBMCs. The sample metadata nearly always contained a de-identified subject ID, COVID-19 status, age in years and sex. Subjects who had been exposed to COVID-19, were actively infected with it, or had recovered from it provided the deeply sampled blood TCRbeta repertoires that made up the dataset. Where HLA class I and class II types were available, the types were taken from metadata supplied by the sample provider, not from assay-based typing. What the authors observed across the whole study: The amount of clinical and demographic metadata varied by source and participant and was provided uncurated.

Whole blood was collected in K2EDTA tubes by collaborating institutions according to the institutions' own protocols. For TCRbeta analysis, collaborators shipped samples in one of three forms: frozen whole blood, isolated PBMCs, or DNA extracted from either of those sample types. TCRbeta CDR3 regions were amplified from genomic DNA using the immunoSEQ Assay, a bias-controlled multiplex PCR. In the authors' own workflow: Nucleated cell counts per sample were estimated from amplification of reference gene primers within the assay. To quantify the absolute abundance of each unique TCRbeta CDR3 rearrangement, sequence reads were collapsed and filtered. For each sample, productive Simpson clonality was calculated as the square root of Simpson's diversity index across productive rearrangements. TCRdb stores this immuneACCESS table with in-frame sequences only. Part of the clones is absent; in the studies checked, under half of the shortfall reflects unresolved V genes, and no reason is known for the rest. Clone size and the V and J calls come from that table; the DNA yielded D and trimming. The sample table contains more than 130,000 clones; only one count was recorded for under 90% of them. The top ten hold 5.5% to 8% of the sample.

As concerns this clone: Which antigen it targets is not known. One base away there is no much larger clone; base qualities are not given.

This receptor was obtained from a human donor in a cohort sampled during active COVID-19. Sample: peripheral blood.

CDR3 region: CASRTLPGQGEKNTEAFF. The DNA reads as follows: TGCGCCAGCCGAACACTACCGGGACAGGGGGAGAAGAACACTGAAGCTTTCTTT. The receptor chain draws on TRBV4-1 and TRBJ1-1, with TRBD1 identical over 11 junction bases. CDR1 is given as MGHRA and CDR2 as YSYEKL, both from the germline V gene. The CDR3 spans 18 residues, from the cysteine through the phenylalanine. Only the CDR3 DNA is retained, 54 bases long and in frame from the first base. V is trimmed back by 8 bases and J by 1 base, and the junction contains 15 bases that no gene match accounts for.